The 18 T cell receptor beta chains below come from one sample, sequenced in a study of beta chain features in type 1 diabetes (dated by TCRdb to 2016 to 2019). The library came from the immunoSEQ multiplex PCR assay. The High Capacity cDNA Reverse Transcription Kit was used to reverse transcribe all of the isolated RNA, meaning that expressed TCRB transcripts were what got sequenced. TCRdb stores this immuneACCESS table with in-frame sequences only. Part of the clones is absent; in the studies checked, under half of the shortfall reflects unresolved V genes, and no reason is known for the rest. This sample has about 40,000 clones in its table, and about 65% of those were observed once. The leading ten clones occupy roughly 2% of the sample. The source material was Tregs from blood. The sample's cell subset or site label, in plain terms: regulatory CD4+ T cells. All receptors come from a woman in her 30s in good health.

This sequence joins TRBV7-9 and TRBJ2-1; D is possibly TRBD2 (5 bases). The germline CDR1 and CDR2 sequences are SEHNR and FQNEAQ (reference sequence). V lost 3 bases to trimming and J lost 8 bases, with 17 bases between them. The CDR3 spans 15 residues. The CDR3 reads CASSFRVGAGDEQFF. CDR3 nucleotide sequence: TGTGCCAGCAGCTTCCGTGTGGGAGCAGGCGATGAGCAGTTCTTC.

In its sample, this clone was seen a few times. The chain employs TRBV7-9 and TRBJ2-5, with 11 positions matching TRBD2. Germline trimming cut 2 bases from V and 3 bases from J; bases unmatched to any gene: 2. There are 15 residues in the CDR3. The germline CDR1 and CDR2 sequences are SEHNR and FQNEAQ (reference sequence). CDR3 sequence reads: CASSLRGLAEETQYF. CDR3 bases: TGTGCCAGCAGCTTAAGGGGACTAGCGGAAGAGACCCAGTACTTC.

This chain uses TRBV29-1 with TRBJ2-1; TRBD2 matches 10 bases. The CDR3 is 15 residues long. Per the germline V gene, CDR1 is SQVTM and CDR2 is ANQGSEA. The V gene end was trimmed by 6 bases and the J gene end by 4 bases; junction bases not matched to a gene: 9. CDR3 in DNA: TGCAGCGTGATGGGACTAGCGAGCTTTTACAATGAGCAGTTCTTC. Its protein product is CSVMGLASFYNEQFF.

A single count supports this clone. The chain uses TRBV10-3 and TRBJ1-1, with 8 bases fitting TRBD1. The CDR3 has 12 amino acids. The trim removed 6 bases at V and 6 bases at J, leaving 3 bases unmatched. Germline CDR1 reads ENHRY; CDR2 reads SYGVKD. As DNA, the CDR3 is TGTGCCATCAGCCGACAGGGGCCTGAAGCTTTCTTT. Encoded protein: CAISRQGPEAFF.

This clone is medium-sized (0.01 to 0.1%). CDR3 region: CASSLASDSMYQETQYF. For the CDR3, the DNA is TGTGCCAGCAGCTTAGCGTCGGACTCAATGTACCAAGAGACCCAGTACTTC. The rearrangement joins TRBV7-9 to TRBJ2-5; D possibly corresponds to TRBD2 (5 bases). Deletions cut 0 bases from V and 0 bases from J, with 14 bases between. CDR1 is SEHNR, CDR2 FQNEAQ, per germline (reference sequence). This CDR3 region has 17 residues.

This clone was counted only a few times. This rearrangement joins TRBV19 to TRBJ1-1; 7 positions agree with TRBD1. From germline, CDR1 is LNHDA and CDR2 SQIVND (reference sequence). Germline trimming cut 7 bases from V and 1 base from J; bases unmatched to any gene: 6. There are 14 residues in the CDR3. The CDR3: CASNLPGGNTEAFF. The DNA of the CDR3 is TGTGCCAGTAACCTACCAGGGGGGAACACTGAAGCTTTCTTT.

The rearrangement joins TRBV29-1 to TRBJ2-1; TRBD2 matches 9 bases. Trimming at V came to 3 bases and at J to 8 bases, leaving 8 bases not matched to a gene. The length of the CDR3 is 14 residues. Germline V gene data show CDR1 as SQVTM and CDR2 as ANQGSEA. CDR3 amino acids: CSVDGLAGYYEQFF. CDR3 DNA sequence: TGCAGCGTTGATGGGCTAGCGGGATACTATGAGCAGTTCTTC.

The genes are TRBV5-1 and TRBJ2-3, with 11 bases fitting TRBD2. Germline CDR1 and CDR2: SGHRS and YFSETQ. V shed 7 bases and J 2 bases; nucleotides not matched to a gene: 6. The CDR3 loop spans 15 amino acids. This chain's CDR3 is CASGTSGSFTDTQYF. The CDR3 nucleotides read TGCGCCAGCGGAACTAGCGGGAGTTTCACAGATACGCAGTATTTT.

This chain links TRBV2 with TRBJ2-2; perhaps TRBD2 as D (6 bases). The CDR3 contains 14 residues. CDR1 is SNHLY and CDR2 is FYNNEI in the germline V gene. The V end was cut by 4 bases, the J end by 4 bases, with 10 bases between. CDR3 coding DNA: TGTGCCAGCAGTGTACGGGGGTCCACCGGGGAGCTGTTTTTT. Amino acid sequence: CASSVRGSTGELFF.

This clone was recorded once. Here the CDR3 reads CASSLEQGGAYEQYF. CDR3 coding DNA: TGTGCCAGCAGCTTAGAACAGGGGGGGGCCTACGAGCAGTACTTC. This chain connects TRBV7-9 to TRBJ2-7; maybe TRBD1 (8 bases). Germline lookup yields CDR1 SEHNR and CDR2 FQNEAQ (reference sequence). The CDR3 consists of 15 residues. V was cut by 1 base and J by 2 bases, with 12 bases left in between.

This clone was seen a few times. The genes are TRBV29-1 and TRBJ2-3; D perhaps matches TRBD2 (5 bases). Deletions cut 7 bases from V and 1 base from J, with 9 bases between. CDR3 length: 12 amino acids. Per the germline V gene, CDR1 is SQVTM and CDR2 is ANQGSEA. As DNA, the CDR3 is TGCAGCGCCGCCGGGGGCACAGATACGCAGTATTTT. Translating it yields CSAAGGTDTQYF.

This clone showed up just once. This chain connects TRBV19 to TRBJ1-5; D uncertain. CDR3 length: 14 amino acids. V was cut by 7 bases and J by 0 bases, with 10 bases left in between. Germline CDR1 and CDR2: LNHDA and SQIVND (reference sequence). The CDR3 DNA reads as TGTGCCAGTACCCCCGGCGGTAGCAATCAGCCCCAGCATTTT. Translation: CASTPGGSNQPQHF. Drawing the rest from reference TRBV19 and TRBJ1-5, the complete variable domain is DGGITQSPKYLFRKEGQNVTLSCEQNLNHDAMYWYRQDPGQGLRLIYYSQIVNDFQKGDIAEGYSVSREKKESFPLTVTSAQKNPTAFYLCASTPGGSNQPQHFGDGTRLSIL.

This chain uses TRBV29-1 with TRBJ2-7, with 7 bases fitting TRBD1. The CDR3 is 14 amino acids. Germline trimming cut 6 bases from V and 1 base from J; bases unmatched to any gene: 9. Germline-derived CDR1 and CDR2 are SQVTM and ANQGSEA. The CDR3 reads CSVVLRGQSYEQYF. In DNA, the CDR3 is TGCAGCGTCGTACTCCGGGGACAGTCCTACGAGCAGTACTTC.

This clone turned up a few times. In nucleotides, the CDR3 is TGTGCCAGCTCACCACCTCCTCTTGCGGGCACAGATACGCAGTATTTT. Amino acids: CASSPPPLAGTDTQYF. The V gene is TRBV18, the J gene TRBJ2-3, with D uncertain. Between the trimmed V and J ends, which lost 0 bases and 1 base, there was a span of 11 bases. CDR1 and CDR2 from the germline V gene are KGHSH and LQKENI. This CDR3 contains 16 residues.

The gene calls are TRBV18 and TRBJ2-7; 7 nucleotides align to TRBD1. Trimming cost V 5 bases and J 2 bases; bases outside gene matches: 6. The CDR3 totals 14 residues. Germline V gene lookup returns CDR1 KGHSH and CDR2 LQKENI. The CDR3 nucleotides are TGTGCCAGCTCAATGACAGGGATCGCCTACGAGCAGTACTTC. It specifies CASSMTGIAYEQYF.

The chain is built from TRBV5-1 and TRBJ2-5, with TRBD2 matching over 13 bases. In germline, CDR1 is SGHRS, CDR2 YFSETQ. Unmatched junction bases numbered 10, after V lost 4 bases and J lost 7 bases. The CDR3 is made up of 16 amino acids. The CDR3 coding sequence is TGCGCCAGCAGCCTCGGACTAGCGGGAGTTGCAGTGACCCAGTACTTC. Translation gives CASSLGLAGVAVTQYF. The whole variable domain, remainder taken from reference TRBV5-1 and TRBJ2-5, is KAGVTQTPRYLIKTRGQQVTLSCSPISGHRSVSWYQQTPGQGLQFLFEYFSETQRNKGNFPGRFSGRQFSNSRSEMNVSTLELGDSALYLCASSLGLAGVAVTQYFGPGTRLLVL.

The chain recombines TRBV7-8 with TRBJ2-5; 7 bases agree with TRBD2. V shed 5 bases, J shed 0 bases, and the junction held 6 bases outside the gene matches. Germline V lookup: CDR1 SGHVS, CDR2 FQNEAQ. The CDR3 is 15 amino acids. CDR3 protein: CASSPSRGDQETQYF. The CDR3 bases are TGTGCCAGCAGCCCCAGTCGGGGGGACCAAGAGACCCAGTACTTC.

The gene calls are TRBV21-1 and TRBJ1-1; TRBD1, as called in the table, went unchecked against the DNA. TRBV21-1 is a known pseudogene. The CDR3 spans 17 residues. Here the CDR3 reads CASSKSKPGQGHTEAFF. Here the CDR3 DNA reads TGTGCCAGCAGCAAATCCAAACCGGGACAGGGTCACACTGAAGCTTTCTTT.